Described below is a single T cell receptor (beta chain) sequence and its context. CDR1 and CDR2 from the germline V gene are SEHNR and FQNEAQ (reference sequence). The J segment lost 3 bases and the V segment lost 3 bases, leaving 6 bases of the junction unmatched. The CDR3 loop spans 16 amino acids. Sequencing used immunoSEQ multiplex PCR; TCRdb keeps in-frame clones, though not all of them. The sample has 250,000 or so clones; around 89% are singletons. This sample was included in a study of blood T cell repertoires in COVID-19. This TCR came from a woman aged 55-69 years with COVID-19, enrolled during active disease. The rearrangement links TRBV7-9 to TRBJ2-5, with 11 bases aligning to TRBD2. Sequencing used peripheral blood. The CDR3 nucleotides are TGTGCCAGCAGCTTGCGACTAGCGGGGTTCGAAGAGACCCAGTACTTC. This translates into CASSLRLAGFEETQYF.